The next 3 T cell receptor beta chains were all read from a single sample in a study of response to subunit inactivated influenza vaccine. TCRdb independently ran MiXCR on the RT-PCR reads; one entry per CDR3 protein. The table has roughly 500,000 distinct CDR3 sequences, about 25% seen once. This sample comprised CD4+ T cells sorted from PBMCs, obtained 5 days after vaccination. These receptor sequences come from a man over 45 who received an inactivated influenza vaccine.

The V call is TRBV29-1, the J call TRBJ1-1, with TRBD1 identical over 10 bases. The junction had 5 bases not matched to a gene; V was cut back by 6 bases and J by 4 bases. The CDR3 sequence is 13 residues long. From germline, CDR1 is SQVTM and CDR2 ANQGSEA. CDR3 in amino acids: CSVAGTGVTEAFF. The CDR3 nucleotides read TGCAGCGTCGCCGGGACAGGGGTCACTGAAGCTTTCTTT. Combining the CDR3 with reference TRBV29-1 and TRBJ1-1 gives the whole variable domain SAVISQKPSRDICQRGTSLTIQCQVDSQVTMMFWYRQQPGQSLTLIATANQGSEATYESGFVIDKFPISRPNLTFSTLTVSNMSPEDSSIYLCSVAGTGVTEAFFGQGTRLTVV.

The V gene is TRBV20-1, the J gene TRBJ2-3; D is perhaps TRBD1 or TRBD2 (6 bases each). This CDR3 comprises 15 residues. Trimming shortened V by 6 bases and J by 2 bases, and 18 bases separated the two germline ends. Germline V lookup: CDR1 DFQATT, CDR2 SNEGSKA (reference sequence). The CDR3 sequence: CSAPRGTPSTDTQYF. In DNA, the CDR3 is TGCAGTGCGCCACGGGGGACACCATCCACAGATACGCAGTATTTT.

The chain couples TRBV12-3 or TRBV12-4 to TRBJ2-7; 10 nucleotides line up with TRBD2. Unmatched junction bases numbered 7, after V lost 6 bases and J lost 2 bases. CDR3 length equals 15 residues. CDR3 sequence (DNA): TGTGCCAGCAGGGGATTAACTAGCGGGACCTACGAGCAGTACTTC. This gives the protein CASRGLTSGTYEQYF.